Detailed here is one T cell receptor beta chain. This entry is derived from a study of blood T cell repertoires in COVID-19. Across the whole study: COVID-19 samples, acute and convalescent, were from the United States, Italy and Spain.

Germline assignment: CDR1 MNHEY and CDR2 SVGAGI. The ends lost 5 bases at V and 5 bases at J; junction bases unmatched: 8. This CDR3 spans 15 amino acids. Here immunoSEQ multiplex PCR was the method, and the copy in TCRdb shows in-frame clones only, minus some. The sample carries roughly 100,000 clones, 65% to 80% recorded once. The V gene is TRBV6-5, the J gene TRBJ2-5; 10 bases agree with TRBD1. Input material: peripheral blood. The clonotype originates from a man in his 70s with active or convalescent COVID-19. The CDR3 loop reads CASSPTGGQRETQYF. The CDR3 DNA follows: TGTGCCAGCAGTCCGACAGGGGGCCAGAGGGAGACCCAGTACTTC.